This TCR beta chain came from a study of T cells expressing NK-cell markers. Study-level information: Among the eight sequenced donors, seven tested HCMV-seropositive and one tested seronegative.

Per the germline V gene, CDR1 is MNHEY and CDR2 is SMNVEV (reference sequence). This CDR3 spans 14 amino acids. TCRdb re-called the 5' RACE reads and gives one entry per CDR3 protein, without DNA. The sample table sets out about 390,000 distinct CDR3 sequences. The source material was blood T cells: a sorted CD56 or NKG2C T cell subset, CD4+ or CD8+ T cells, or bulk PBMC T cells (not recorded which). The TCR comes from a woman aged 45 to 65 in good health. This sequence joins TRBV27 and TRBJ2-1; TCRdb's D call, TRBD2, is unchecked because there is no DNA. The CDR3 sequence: CASSRLAGYNEQFF.